This TCR beta chain derives from a study of cytomegalovirus exposure and HLA in healthy donors. The CDR3 sequence is 12 residues long. Germline V gene data show CDR1 as SGHAT and CDR2 as FQNNGV. Amplification used 60 Vbeta primers and 13 Jbeta primers. The data were produced by immunoSEQ multiplex PCR, yet TCRdb's version contains in-frame clones alone and is incomplete. The data hold 85,000 to 90,000 clones, with approximately 72% observed a single time. The chain is built from TRBV11-2 and TRBJ1-4; D gene unclear. This receptor was identified in a young man in good health and CMV-seropositive. The sample comprised PBMCs. The CDR3 DNA sequence: TGTGCTACGCACTCGGGAGCTGAAAAACTGTTTTTT. Its translation: CATHSGAEKLFF.